These 25 T cell receptor beta chains share one sample of origin, sequenced in a study of identical twins. TCRdb analysed the 5' RACE reads with MiXCR anew, one entry per CDR3 protein. The table includes approximately 1.8 million distinct CDR3 sequences, about 31% detected once. The sequencing sample was made of cord blood. These receptors all stem from a newborn girl in good health.

The gene calls are TRBV27 and TRBJ1-1; D might be TRBD1 (6 bases). Germline V gene sequence: CDR1 MNHEY, CDR2 SMNVEV (reference sequence). The CDR3 runs 16 residues. The V and J ends lost 5 bases and 1 base respectively, with 17 bases between them. DNA for the CDR3: TGTGCCAGCAGTCCCCCCCCACAGGGCGGGAACACTGAAGCTTTCTTT. Its translation: CASSPPPQGGNTEAFF.

The gene calls are TRBV27 and TRBJ2-2; D not certain. Looked up from germline, CDR1 is MNHEY and CDR2 is SMNVEV (reference sequence). The CDR3 extends over 15 amino acids. Trimming pared 7 bases from V and 4 bases from J, leaving 16 bases between. CDR3 region: CASTADRRPTGELFF. CDR3 nucleotide sequence: TGTGCCAGCACGGCGGACCGTAGACCCACCGGGGAGCTGTTTTTT.

This clonotype showed up just a few times. This may stem from a read error, because a much larger clone lies one nucleotide away. The chain links TRBV7-9 to TRBJ1-1; tentative D call: TRBD1 (5 bases). V was shortened by 5 bases and J by 1 base, with 11 bases between the two germline ends. This CDR3 is built from 14 residues. CDR1 SEHNR and CDR2 FQNEAQ come from the germline V gene (reference sequence). The CDR3 DNA reads TGTGCCAGCAGCCAGGGAGAGGCGAACACTGAAGCTTTCTTT. Translating it yields CASSQGEANTEAFF.

Details on this clonotype: A read error may account for a junction end that differs from germline. The chain recombines TRBV4-2 with TRBJ1-1; D uncertain. Germline V gene sequence: CDR1 LGHNA, CDR2 YNFKEQ. The CDR3 runs 14 residues. CDR3 sequence (DNA): TGTGGCAGCAGCCAAGTTAGAACGAACACTGAAGCTTTCTTT. Protein product: CGSSQVRTNTEAFF.

This clonotype was observed a handful of times. The chain carries TRBV14 and TRBJ2-7; D unresolved. V dropped 2 bases and J dropped 5 bases, with 10 bases sitting between them. The CDR3 contains 13 residues. CDR1 is SGHDN, CDR2 FVKESK, per germline. The CDR3 nucleotides read TGTGCCAGCAGCCAACCGGGTTCCAACGAGCAGTACTTC. Amino acids: CASSQPGSNEQYF.

This clonotype has only a few counts. The rearrangement joins TRBV28 to TRBJ2-5, with TRBD2 identical over 10 bases. CDR1 MDHEN and CDR2 SYDVKM come from the germline V gene. CDR3 size: 15 residues. The junction had 4 bases not matched to a gene; V was cut back by 4 bases and J by 2 bases. DNA for the CDR3: TGTGCCAGCAGTTCCCAAGCGGGAGGGCAAGAGACCCAGTACTTC. Protein sequence: CASSSQAGGQETQYF.

This sequence joins TRBV4-1 and TRBJ2-1; D remains ambiguous. Deletions cut 1 base from V and 9 bases from J, with 10 bases between. The CDR3 has 13 amino acids. Germline V gene sequence: CDR1 MGHRA, CDR2 YSYEKL. The CDR3: CASSQVLAPEQFF. The CDR3 nucleotides are TGCGCCAGCAGCCAAGTTCTGGCTCCTGAGCAGTTCTTC.

This chain uses TRBV13 with TRBJ2-3; TRBD2 might be the D (6 bases). CDR3 size: 14 residues. With 7 bases removed from V and 4 bases from J, the gap between germline ends came to 15 bases. Germline loops: CDR1 PRHDT, CDR2 FYEKMQ (reference sequence). CDR3 in amino acids: CASNPLPGADTQYF. CDR3 DNA: TGTGCCAGCAATCCACTCCCGGGGGCAGATACGCAGTATTTT. Full variable domain (rest looked up from reference TRBV13 and TRBJ2-3): AAGVIQSPRHLIKEKRETATLKCYPIPRHDTVYWYQQGPGQDPQFLISFYEKMQSDKGSIPDRFSAQQFSDYHSELNMSSLELGDSALYFCASNPLPGADTQYFGPGTRLTVL.

Regarding this clonotype: This may be a read error, as it is one base from a much larger clone. V usage is TRBV10-3 and J usage is TRBJ1-4; 8 nucleotides line up with TRBD1. The CDR3 is made up of 13 amino acids. V lost 3 bases, J lost 6 bases, and 0 bases stayed unmatched. Germline lookup yields CDR1 ENHRY and CDR2 SYGVKD. DNA for the CDR3: TGTGCCATCAGTGACAGGGGGCATGAAAAACTGTTTTTT. Amino acids: CAISDRGHEKLFF.

This clonotype was observed at least ten times. The chain has TRBV29-1 and TRBJ1-2; a possible D gene is TRBD1 (5 bases). Germline assignment: CDR1 SQVTM and CDR2 ANQGSEA. The CDR3 has 13 residues. Trimming left V 7 bases short and J 0 bases short, with 12 bases between. CDR3 amino acids: CSAPDTANYGYTF. Written as DNA, the CDR3 is TGCAGCGCCCCGGACACCGCTAACTATGGCTACACCTTC.

The chain uses TRBV9 and TRBJ2-2; 9 positions match TRBD1. The CDR3 is 16 residues long. Trimming at V came to 0 bases and at J to 5 bases, leaving 5 bases not matched to a gene. Per the germline V gene, CDR1 is SGDLS and CDR2 is YYNGEE. The chain's CDR3 is CASSVAPGTGTGELFF. In DNA, the CDR3 is TGTGCCAGCAGCGTAGCCCCGGGGACAGGGACCGGGGAGCTGTTTTTT.

This chain joins TRBV20-1 and TRBJ2-7; 8 nucleotides align to TRBD2. With V trimmed by 8 bases and J by 0 bases, 6 bases remained unmatched. CDR1 is DFQATT, CDR2 SNEGSKA, per germline (reference sequence). The CDR3 spans 13 residues. Here the CDR3 DNA reads TGCAGTTGTAGCGGGGTCCTCTCCTACGAGCAGTACTTC. Protein product: CSCSGVLSYEQYF.

This clonotype was seen only once. The rearrangement joins TRBV20-1 to TRBJ1-1, with D possibly matching TRBD1 (6 bases). Looked up from germline, CDR1 is DFQATT and CDR2 is SNEGSKA (reference sequence). The germline V and J ends were trimmed by 0 bases and 8 bases, with 10 bases remaining between them. The CDR3 totals 12 residues. Here the CDR3 DNA reads TGCAGTGCTAGAGATCTAGGACAGGAAGCTTTCTTT. Amino acids: CSARDLGQEAFF.

This CDR3 is CSASGTGPYNEQFF. The DNA of the CDR3 is TGCAGTGCTAGTGGGACAGGGCCATACAATGAGCAGTTCTTC. J is TRBJ2-1 and V is TRBV20-1; TRBD1 matches at 9 bases. The V and J ends lost 3 bases and 4 bases, in that order; junction bases with no gene match: 4. The length of the CDR3 is 14 residues. CDR1 and CDR2 (germline): DFQATT, SNEGSKA (reference sequence).

This clonotype was seen repeatedly, ten times or more. This rearrangement joins TRBV29-1 to TRBJ2-7; TRBD1 might be the D (5 bases). Germline V gene data show CDR1 as SQVTM and CDR2 as ANQGSEA. Trimming removed 1 base from V and 3 bases from J, with 7 bases in between. This CDR3 is 12 amino acids long. This CDR3 reads CSVEAGFYEQYF. The CDR3 DNA sequence: TGCAGCGTTGAAGCAGGGTTCTACGAGCAGTACTTC.

This clonotype was detected only a few times. The chain carries TRBV5-1 and TRBJ2-3; the D gene could be TRBD1 or TRBD2 (6 bases each). This CDR3 comprises 15 residues. Per germline, CDR1 SGHRS and CDR2 YFSETQ. Trimming removed 6 bases at V and 7 bases at J, with 21 bases between. In DNA, the CDR3 is TGCGCCAGCACCCTAACCGGGGGCTTTGCCTATACGCAGTATTTT. Translation gives CASTLTGGFAYTQYF. Drawing the rest from reference TRBV5-1 and TRBJ2-3, the complete variable domain is KAGVTQTPRYLIKTRGQQVTLSCSPISGHRSVSWYQQTPGQGLQFLFEYFSETQRNKGNFPGRFSGRQFSNSRSEMNVSTLELGDSALYLCASTLTGGFAYTQYFGPGTRLTVL.

In this sample, this clonotype turned up a few times. This chain joins TRBV7-9 and TRBJ1-5; tentatively, D is TRBD1 (6 bases). V lost 2 bases and J lost 5, with 16 bases in between. This CDR3 is built from 16 residues. CDR1 and CDR2 from the germline V gene are SEHNR and FQNEAQ (reference sequence). The chain's CDR3 is CASSLSSGGVDQPQHF. The CDR3 DNA sequence: TGTGCCAGCAGCTTAAGTTCGGGGGGCGTCGATCAGCCCCAGCATTTT.

The chain employs TRBV6-1 and TRBJ1-1; 12 nucleotides line up with TRBD1. There are 14 residues in the CDR3. Germline loops: CDR1 MNHNS, CDR2 SASEGT. Trimming at V came to 5 bases and at J to 11 bases, leaving 9 bases not matched to a gene. CDR3 nucleotide sequence: TGTGCCAGCAGTCAGACCGGGACAGGGGGCTGGGCTTTCTTT. It encodes CASSQTGTGGWAFF.

This clonotype was counted between two and nine times. The genes are TRBV6-2 or TRBV6-3 and TRBJ2-1; 11 nucleotides line up with TRBD2. CDR3 length equals 16 residues. From germline, CDR1 is MNHEY and CDR2 SVGEGT. V gave up 5 bases and J gave up 1 base; unmatched junction bases: 4. CDR3 DNA sequence: TGTGCCAGCAGTGACCGACTAGCGGGATCCTACAATGAGCAGTTCTTC. This gives the protein CASSDRLAGSYNEQFF.

The J gene is TRBJ1-5, the V gene TRBV27; 8 nucleotides match TRBD1. V was pared by 6 bases and J by 11 bases, with 15 bases of the junction left unmatched. From germline, CDR1 is MNHEY and CDR2 SMNVEV (reference sequence). The CDR3 extends over 15 amino acids. The CDR3 DNA reads as TGTGCCAGCAGGGCTACCGGGACAGGCCTTGGAGCCCAGCATTTT. Translating gives CASRATGTGLGAQHF.

A few counts support this clonotype. The J gene is TRBJ2-3, the V gene TRBV6-1; weak D call: TRBD2 (7 bases). Germline assignment: CDR1 MNHNS and CDR2 SASEGT. The CDR3 runs to 15 residues. Trimming pared 3 bases from V and 2 bases from J, leaving 12 bases between. The DNA for the CDR3 is TGTGCCAGCAGTGAGGGCGGGGGCTTCACAGATACGCAGTATTTT. Translation: CASSEGGGFTDTQYF.

The CDR3 coding sequence is TGTGCCAGCAGTTTGGTCCGCCGCGGGGAGCTGTTTTTT. Its protein product is CASSLVRRGELFF. The chain is built from TRBV27 and TRBJ2-2; no clear D gene. CDR1 and CDR2 from the germline V gene are MNHEY and SMNVEV (reference sequence). V shed 3 bases and J shed 7 bases, with 9 bases lying between them. The CDR3 sequence is 13 residues long.

The V call is TRBV20-1, the J call TRBJ2-7, with D possibly TRBD2 on 6 matching bases. This CDR3 comprises 14 residues. Looked up from germline, CDR1 is DFQATT and CDR2 is SNEGSKA (reference sequence). Trimming cost V 6 bases and J 0 bases, with 15 bases left between them. The CDR3 loop is CSAPYAGYSYEQYF. DNA for the CDR3: TGCAGTGCCCCTTATGCGGGGTACTCCTACGAGCAGTACTTC.

The V gene is TRBV24-1, the J gene TRBJ2-5; 11 bases are a match to TRBD2. From germline, CDR1 is KGHDR and CDR2 SFDVKD. The junction had 12 bases not matched to a gene; V was cut back by 5 bases and J by 11 bases. This CDR3 region has 15 residues. CDR3: CATSVVAGGPDEQYF. CDR3 bases: TGTGCCACCAGTGTGGTAGCGGGAGGGCCAGATGAGCAGTACTTC.

The chain is built from TRBV7-2 and TRBJ2-3; 10 nucleotides align to TRBD2. J lost 4 bases, V lost 7 bases, and 11 bases had no gene match. The germline CDR1 and CDR2 sequences are SGHTA and FQGNSA. CDR3 length: 16 residues. The CDR3 reads CASTLSLSGGADTQYF. CDR3 coding DNA: TGTGCCAGCACCCTTTCCTTGAGCGGGGGGGCAGATACGCAGTATTTT.